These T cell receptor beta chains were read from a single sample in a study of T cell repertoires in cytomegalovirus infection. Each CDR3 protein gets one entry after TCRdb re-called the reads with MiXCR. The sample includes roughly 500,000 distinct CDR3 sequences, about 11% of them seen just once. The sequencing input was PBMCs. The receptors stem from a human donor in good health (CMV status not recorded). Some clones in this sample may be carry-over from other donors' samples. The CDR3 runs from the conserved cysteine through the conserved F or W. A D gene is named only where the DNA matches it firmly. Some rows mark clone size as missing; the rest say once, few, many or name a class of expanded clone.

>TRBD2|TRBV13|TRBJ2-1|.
TGTGCCAGCAGCTCCCTGAGTCTAGCGGGATATGAGCAGTTCTTC
CASSSLSLAGYEQFF
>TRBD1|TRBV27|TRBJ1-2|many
TGTGCCAGCAGTTTATCCGTCAGGGGGTCCTATGGCTACACCTTC
CASSLSVRGSYGYTF
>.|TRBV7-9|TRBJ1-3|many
TGTGCCAGCAGCTTGAGAGCCCCCGATTTCTCTGGAAACACCATATATTTT
CASSLRAPDFSGNTIYF
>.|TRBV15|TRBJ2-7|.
TGTGCCACCAGCAGAGAAACAGGGCGGCCCTACGAGCAGTACTTC
CATSRETGRPYEQYF
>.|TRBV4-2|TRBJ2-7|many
TGTGCCAGCAGCCAAGTAATCGGGACAAACTCCTACGAGCAGTACTTC
CASSQVIGTNSYEQYF
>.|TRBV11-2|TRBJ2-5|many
TGTGCCAGCAGCTTAGGGCCTCGGGAGTTAGAGACCCAGTACTTC
CASSLGPRELETQYF
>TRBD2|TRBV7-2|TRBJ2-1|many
TGTGCCAGCAGCTCGGGGGGTTTTCCTGAGCAGTTCTTC
CASSSGGFPEQFF
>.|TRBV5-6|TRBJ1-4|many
TGTGCCAGCAGCTTCGCCCGAAATGAAAAACTGTTTTTT
CASSFARNEKLFF
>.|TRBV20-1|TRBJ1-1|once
TGCAGTGCCGAAAGGCAGGACTATTGGAACACTGAAGCTTTCTTT
CSAERQDYWNTEAFF
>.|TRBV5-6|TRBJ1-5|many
TGTGCCAGCAGCTTGAGAGGGGCGAGGAGCAATCAGCCCCAGCATTTT
CASSLRGARSNQPQHF
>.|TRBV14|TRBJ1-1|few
TGTGCCAGCAGCCGCCGACACGGTGGGGGAGCTGAAGCTTTCTTT
CASSRRHGGGAEAFF
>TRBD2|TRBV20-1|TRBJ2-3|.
TGCAGTGCTAGAGATCCGGGGGGGGCTGGTGGGACAGATACGCAGTATTTT
CSARDPGGAGGTDTQYF
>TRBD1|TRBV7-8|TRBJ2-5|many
TGTGCCAGCAGTAGGGGGCGAAGAATGGAGACCCAGTACTTC
CASSRGRRMETQYF
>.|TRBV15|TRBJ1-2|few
TGTGCCACCAGCATGACCGGAGTAGTTGGCTACACCTTC
CATSMTGVVGYTF
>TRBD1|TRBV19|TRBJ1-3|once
TGTGCCACCCGAACAGGGGGACCTGGAAACACCATATATTTT
CATRTGGPGNTIYF
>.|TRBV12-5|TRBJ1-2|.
TGTGCTAGTGGTTTGGTTTTGCCGACGGTAAACTATGGCTACACCTTC
CASGLVLPTVNYGYTF
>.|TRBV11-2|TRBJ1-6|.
TGTGCCAGCAGCTTTACGGGCCTCTATAATTCACCCCTCCACTTT
CASSFTGLYNSPLHF
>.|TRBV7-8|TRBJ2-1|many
TGTGCCAGCAGCTTACGTAAGGGGGGCTCCTACAATGAGCAGTTCTTC
CASSLRKGGSYNEQFF
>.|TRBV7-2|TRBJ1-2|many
TGTGCCAGCAGCACAGACAGGACCCTTGGCTACACCTTC
CASSTDRTLGYTF
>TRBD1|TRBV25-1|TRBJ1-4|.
TGTGCCAGCAGTGAAGGAGGCAGGGGGATTGAAAAACTGTTTTTT
CASSEGGRGIEKLFF
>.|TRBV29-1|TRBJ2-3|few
TGCAGCGTAGCCGGGACTAGCACAGATACGCAGTATTTT
CSVAGTSTDTQYF
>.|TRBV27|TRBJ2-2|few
TGTGCCAGCAGTTGGACCCCATTTAACACCGGGGAGCTGTTTTTT
CASSWTPFNTGELFF
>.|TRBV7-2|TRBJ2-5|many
TGTGCCAGCAGCCGAACCGACAGCCAAGAGACCCAGTACTTC
CASSRTDSQETQYF
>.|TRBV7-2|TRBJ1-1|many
TGTGCCAGCCACCCTGCCCCAGGGATGGGCGGGGCTTTCTTT
CASHPAPGMGGAFF
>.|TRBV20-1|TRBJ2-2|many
TGCAGTGCCGTCCACAACTTAGCCGGGGAGCTGTTTTTT
CSAVHNLAGELFF
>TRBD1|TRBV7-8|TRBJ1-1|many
TGTGCCAGCAGCCCCCTGAGGGGACAGGGAAGTACTGAAGCTTTCTTT
CASSPLRGQGSTEAFF
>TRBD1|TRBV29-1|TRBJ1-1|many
TGCAGCGCTTGGCAGGGGGGGGCGGCTGAAGCTTTCTTT
CSAWQGGAAEAFF
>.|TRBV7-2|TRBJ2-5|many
TGTGCCAGCAGCCCCCCAGGGGAGGAGACCCAGTACTTC
CASSPPGEETQYF
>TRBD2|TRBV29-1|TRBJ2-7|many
TGCAGCGTTAGGACTAGCGTTGACGAGCAGTACTTC
CSVRTSVDEQYF
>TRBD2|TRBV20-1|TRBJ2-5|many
TGCAGTGCTAGAAGCGCTAGCGGGGATCAAGAGACCCAGTACTTC
CSARSASGDQETQYF
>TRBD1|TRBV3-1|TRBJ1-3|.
TGTGCCAGCAGCCACAGGGGGGAAGGAGGAAACACCATATATTTT
CASSHRGEGGNTIYF
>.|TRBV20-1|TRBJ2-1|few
TGCAGCCCAAAGGAAGGGGTAACGGATGAGCAGTTCTTC
CSPKEGVTDEQFF
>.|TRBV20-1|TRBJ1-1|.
TGCAGTGCGGGTGGCAGGGGAATGGTCGAAGCTTTCTTT
CSAGGRGMVEAFF
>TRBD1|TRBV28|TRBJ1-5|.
TGTGCCAGCAGTTTTTCATTGACAGGGGATGGCAATCAGCCCCAGCATTTT
CASSFSLTGDGNQPQHF
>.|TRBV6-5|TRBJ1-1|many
TGTGCCAGCAGTTACGGGGGGGGGAACACTGAAGCTTTCTTT
CASSYGGGNTEAFF
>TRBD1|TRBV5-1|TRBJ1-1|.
TGCGCCAGCAGCTTGGCCAGGGGGGGATTTTCGAACACTGAAGCTTTCTTT
CASSLARGGFSNTEAFF
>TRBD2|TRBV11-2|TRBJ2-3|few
TGTGCCAGCAGCTTAGGTGGCCTTGGCGGGAGTCCGCGCACAGATACGCAGTATTTT
CASSLGGLGGSPRTDTQYF
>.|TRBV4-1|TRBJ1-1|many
TGCGCCAGCAGCCAAGGTCGGCGAGGGACTGAAGCTTTCTTT
CASSQGRRGTEAFF
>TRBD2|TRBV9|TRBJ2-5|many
TGTGCCAGCAGCGTCACCCCGGGACTAGAGGAGACCCAGTACTTC
CASSVTPGLEETQYF
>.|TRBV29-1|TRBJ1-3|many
TGCAGCGTTGAAGACGTGCAGGGGGGAAACACCATATATTTT
CSVEDVQGGNTIYF